Listed here are 24 T cell receptor delta chains from one sample, sequenced in a study of γδ T cells in repeated Plasmodium falciparum infection. Gammadelta T cells were flow-sorted from PBMC into Vgamma9/Vdelta2+ and Vdelta2-negative populations for bulk analysis. TCRdb reapplied CATT to the multiplex PCR reads. The table shows around 50,000 delta-chain clones, with roughly 1.9% occurring only once. Sequencing was performed on gamma-delta T cells from blood. The receptors derive from a pool of human donors (malaria-infected and uninfected, not separated).

With respect to this clone: A far larger clone is one nucleotide away, so this likely arose from a read error. Distinct nucleotide sequences in the sample also encode this CDR3. The gene calls are TRDV1 and TRDJ1, with TRDD3 matching 9 bases. TCRdb carries no J gene annotation; the J gene was assigned here by matching the DNA with germline. This CDR3 region has 26 residues. Germline V gene lookup returns CDR1 TSWWSYY and CDR2 QGS. J lost 2 bases, V lost 3 bases, and 37 bases had no gene match. Written as DNA, the CDR3 is TGTGCTCTTGGGGAGTCACGGCCTTCCTTATCCGACTGGGGGACTCCTTTTTACATTTTGACCGATAAACTCATCTTT. This sequence encodes CALGESRPSLSDWGTPFYILTDKLIF.

As regards this clone: The amino acid sequence in TCRdb belongs to a much larger clone and departs from this DNA's translation at residue 18, likely a sequencing read error; the sequence shown is translated from the DNA. The rearrangement uses TRDV2 and TRDJ1; 9 bases match TRDD3. Assignment of the J gene here rests on matching the DNA to germline, because TCRdb gives none. CDR1 and CDR2 (germline): GEAIGNYY, EKD. The CDR3 spans 22 residues. This chain's CDR3 is CACPRNREGGYNHPLYTYKLIF. The CDR3 DNA is TGTGCCTGTCCCCGTAATCGGGAAGGGGGATACAACCACCCACTGTACACCTATAAACTCATCTTT.

This clone turned up a few times. A read error is likely here: a far larger clone is one base away. The same CDR3 arises from other DNA sequences in this sample as well. The chain has TRDV3 and TRDJ1, with TRDD3 matching 11 bases. The J gene, missing from TCRdb, was assigned here through DNA to germline matching. Per the germline V gene, CDR1 is TVYSNPD and CDR2 is GDNSRS (reference sequence). The CDR3 is 21 residues long. The CDR3 DNA sequence: TGTGCATTTACCTACCCCTCCTACTGGGGGATAGCATCCTTGTACACCGATAAACTCATCTTT. It is translated as CAFTYPSYWGIASLYTDKLIF.

This clone has a count of ten or more. A far larger clone is one nucleotide away, so this likely arose from a read error. The sample has other DNA sequences that encode this CDR3 too. The chain has TRDV3 and TRDJ3; 8 nucleotides align to TRDD3. This CDR3 is 19 amino acids long. The J segment lost 1 base and the V segment lost 4 bases, leaving 15 bases of the junction unmatched. The germline V gene has CDR1 TVYSNPD and CDR2 GDNSRS (reference sequence). CDR3 loop: CASPTYKGYASWDTRQMFF. The CDR3 DNA reads as TGTGCCTCACCCACGTACAAGGGATACGCTTCCTGGGACACCCGACAGATGTTTTTC. The complete variable domain, with remaining parts taken from reference TRDV3 and TRDJ3, reads CDKVTQSSPDQTVASGSEVVLLCTYDTVYSNPDLFWYRIRPDYSFQFVFYGDNSRSEGADFTQGRFSVKHILTQKAFHLVISPVRTEDSATYYCASPTYKGYASWDTRQMFFGTGIKLFVEP.

This clone was seen more than once but under ten times. The protein held in TCRdb is that of a much larger clone and does not match this DNA's translation at residue 7, likely because of a read error; the protein shown is translated from the DNA. This chain uses TRDV3 with TRDJ1; TRDD3 matches at 8 bases. The J gene, missing from TCRdb, was assigned here through DNA to germline matching. CDR3 length: 18 amino acids. Germline V lookup: CDR1 TVYSNPD, CDR2 GDNSRS (reference sequence). V was clipped by 5 bases and J by 0 bases; unmatched bases: 20. CDR3 DNA sequence: TGTGCCCTCCGATGTTCTCCCTGGGGGACCATAAACACCGATAAACTCATCTTT. It specifies CALRCSPWGTINTDKLIF.

The sample holds many counts of this clone. TCRdb's entry gives the protein of a much larger clone, which mismatches this DNA's translation at residue 9, likely from a read error; the protein reported here is translated from the DNA. This sequence joins TRDV2 and TRDJ1; possible D gene TRDD3, 5 bases. V lost 1 base and J 4 bases, leaving 24 bases between the germline ends. CDR3 size: 18 residues. Per germline, CDR1 GEAIGNYY and CDR2 EKD. Here the CDR3 DNA reads TGTGCCTGTGACACGGTTTCACTGGAGGCTACGGGAGACGATAAACTCATCTTT. Protein sequence: CACDTVSLEATGDDKLIF.

Many counts were recorded for this clone. The TCRdb record carries a much larger clone's protein, which differs from this DNA's translation at residue 14; a read error is the likely cause, and the protein listed here is the DNA translation. Written as DNA, the CDR3 is TGTGCCTTCCCATACTTTGCTTATTACACCGATAAACTCACCTTT. It is translated as CAFPYFAYYTDKLTF. V usage is TRDV3 and J usage is TRDJ1; no clear D gene. The CDR3 extends over 15 amino acids. The germline V gene has CDR1 TVYSNPD and CDR2 GDNSRS (reference sequence). The full variable domain, with the rest looked up from reference TRDV3 and TRDJ1, is CDKVTQSSPDQTVASGSEVVLLCTYDTVYSNPDLFWYRIRPDYSFQFVFYGDNSRSEGADFTQGRFSVKHILTQKAFHLVISPVRTEDSATYYCAFPYFAYYTDKLTFGKGTRVTVEP.

This clone was seen at least ten times. TCRdb's listed protein matches a much larger clone and diverges from this DNA's translation at residue 8, likely through a read error; the protein shown comes from the DNA. The chain is built from TRDV1 and TRDJ1, with TRDD3 identical over 9 bases. The V gene's germline CDR1 is TSWWSYY and CDR2 QGS. The CDR3 is 25 amino acids. V was clipped by 5 bases and J by 0 bases; unmatched bases: 34. CDR3 sequence: CALGRRRSFLMLVTGGPLYTDKLIF. The CDR3 bases are TGTGCTCTTGGGCGTCGTAGGTCTTTCCTAATGTTGGTTACTGGGGGACCGCTGTACACCGATAAACTCATCTTT.

This clone has ten or more counts. The likely explanation is a read error, given a far larger clone one base away. Other nucleotide sequences in the sample specify the same CDR3. The chain links TRDV2 to TRDJ3; a weak D match, TRDD3 (6 bases). V dropped 1 base and J dropped 0 bases, with 21 bases sitting between them. Germline V lookup: CDR1 GEAIGNYY, CDR2 EKD. The CDR3 sequence is 21 residues long. The CDR3 bases are TGTGCCTGTGACACTTTACTGGGAGATACACGATCCTCCTGGGACACCCGACAGATGTTTTTC. This gives the protein CACDTLLGDTRSSWDTRQMFF.

This chain joins TRDV1 and TRDJ1, with TRDD3 matching 10 bases. TCRdb gives no J gene; it was assigned here by matching the DNA to germline. Losses at the gene ends were 2 bases for V and 9 bases for J; bases not matched to a gene: 24. CDR1 and CDR2 (germline): TSWWSYY, QGS. The CDR3 spans 20 residues. Here the CDR3 DNA reads TGTGCTCTTGGGGAATTACCTCCTTTCTCTCCGTACTGGGGGATCGGGGAACTCATCTTT. Translated: CALGELPPFSPYWGIGELIF.

This clone was seen more than once but under ten times. A far larger clone is one base from this, pointing to a likely read error. Other DNA sequences in the sample encode the same CDR3. This chain uses TRDV1 with TRDJ4; TRDD3 aligns across 7 bases. TCRdb leaves out the J gene; it was filled in here by matching the DNA to germline. Germline V gene lookup returns CDR1 TSWWSYY and CDR2 QGS. CDR3 length: 20 residues. CDR3 amino acids: CALGELRIYLGYASRGPLIF. CDR3 bases: TGTGCTCTCGGGGAACTAAGAATCTACCTAGGATACGCTAGTAGGGGACCCCTGATCTTT.

This clone has only a few counts. TCRdb assigns this DNA the protein of a much larger clone, which departs from its translation at residue 15; this likely reflects a read error, and the protein shown comes from translating the DNA. The V gene is TRDV1, the J gene TRDJ1; 8 nucleotides line up with TRDD3. CDR1 TSWWSYY and CDR2 QGS come from the germline V gene. The CDR3 spans 23 residues. Germline trimming cut 2 bases from V and 0 bases from J; bases unmatched to any gene: 26. Here the CDR3 reads CALGEGSFPSFVLGVGYTDKLIF. For the CDR3, the DNA is TGTGCTCTTGGGGAAGGTTCTTTCCCTTCGTTCGTACTGGGGGTTGGATACACCGATAAACTCATCTTT.

With regard to this clone: The protein TCRdb lists belongs to a much larger clone and differs from this DNA's translation at residue 9, which points to a read error; the protein shown is made from the DNA. Here the CDR3 reads CALGELRDRPSHWGINPTDKLIF. In DNA, the CDR3 is TGTGCTCTTGGGGAACTAAGGGACCGTCCTTCCCACTGGGGGATAAATCCCACCGATAAACTCATCTTT. The chain couples TRDV1 to TRDJ1; 11 nucleotides line up with TRDD3. TCRdb records no J gene; here it was assigned by comparing the DNA to germline. V was clipped by 0 bases and J by 1 base; unmatched bases: 22. Germline CDR1 is TSWWSYY and CDR2 is QGS. The CDR3 spans 23 residues.

Regarding this clone: A far larger clone is only one base removed, so a read error is likely. This CDR3 is also generated by other DNA sequences in the sample. V is TRDV1 and J is TRDJ1; D is tentatively TRDD2 or TRDD3 (6 bases each). The J gene, left out of TCRdb, was set here by checking the DNA against germline. The V gene's germline CDR1 is TSWWSYY and CDR2 QGS. The V gene lost 4 bases and the J gene lost 0 bases, with 30 bases spanning the gap. CDR3 size: 21 residues. In nucleotides, the CDR3 is TGTGCTCTTGGGGTCCTACTATCATACTGGGCGAATGGCCCGTACACCGATAAACTCATCTTT. This encodes CALGVLLSYWANGPYTDKLIF.

This clone was recorded many times. The protein that TCRdb holds for this DNA derives from a much larger clone and differs from the translated DNA at residue 10, which likely indicates a read error; the protein shown here is translated from the DNA. The chain carries TRDV3 and TRDJ1, with 7 bases fitting TRDD2. TCRdb gives no J gene; it was assigned here by matching the DNA to germline. The length of the CDR3 is 18 residues. Trimming at V came to 1 base and at J to 1 base, leaving 18 bases not matched to a gene. Germline lookup yields CDR1 TVYSNPD and CDR2 GDNSRS (reference sequence). This CDR3 is CAFKFPTRLRAPTDKLIF. The DNA of the CDR3 is TGTGCCTTTAAGTTTCCTACTAGGCTGAGGGCTCCCACCGATAAACTCATCTTT.

This clone was counted many times. A far larger clone lies a single base away; this is likely a read error. The same CDR3 also results from other DNA sequences found in this sample. The gene calls are TRDV2 and TRDJ1; 11 nucleotides match TRDD3. Assignment of the J gene here rests on matching the DNA to germline, because TCRdb gives none. Germline lookup yields CDR1 GEAIGNYY and CDR2 EKD. The CDR3 covers 21 residues. The CDR3 region is CACDTERVLTGGYPYTDKLIF. CDR3 coding DNA: TGTGCCTGCGACACCGAAAGGGTTCTTACTGGGGGATATCCGTACACCGATAAACTCATCTTT.

Points on this clone: A much bigger clone sits one base away, suggesting this may be a read error. The chain joins TRDV1 to TRDJ1; the match to TRDD3 covers 10 bases. Because TCRdb records no J gene, it was assigned here through a match of the DNA to germline. This CDR3 spans 22 amino acids. Per the germline V gene, CDR1 is TSWWSYY and CDR2 is QGS. The CDR3 nucleotides are TGTGCCCTTGGGGAAGCTGGGTGTCCAATAATCTGGGGGATAGGTTACACCGATAAACTCATCTTT. Amino acids: CALGEAGCPIIWGIGYTDKLIF.

This clone was recorded a few times. A far larger clone lies a single base away; this is likely a read error. This CDR3 is also generated by other DNA sequences in the sample. Here the V gene is TRDV1, but the J gene went uncalled; TRDD3 is the table's D call, not checked against the DNA. The CDR3 is 20 residues long. Looked up from germline, CDR1 is TSWWSYY and CDR2 is QGS. The chain's CDR3 is CALGDPRGGMPMAYTDKLIF. The CDR3 region has the DNA TGTGCTCTTGGGGACCCTAGGGGGGGGATGCCCATGGCCTACACCGATAAGCTCATCTTT.

This clone has at least ten counts. Since a far larger clone is one base different, this is likely a read error. Other DNA sequences from this sample encode an identical CDR3 as well. No call exists for the J gene, whereas the V gene is TRDV1; TRDD3, the table's D call, was not compared with the DNA. Germline V gene lookup returns CDR1 TSWWSYY and CDR2 QGS. The CDR3 consists of 20 residues. The CDR3 spells CALGDLSRGRLWTGGCRLIF. DNA for the CDR3: TGTGCTCTTGGGGACCTAAGTAGGGGGCGTTTATGGACTGGGGGGTGTAGGCTCATCTTT.

This clone was detected a few times. It differs at one base from a far larger clone, so likely a read error. Additional DNA sequences in this sample encode the identical CDR3. The chain employs TRDV1 and TRDJ1, with a weak D call TRDD2 (6 bases). The germline V gene has CDR1 TSWWSYY and CDR2 QGS. With 5 bases removed from V and 2 bases from J, the gap between germline ends came to 21 bases. The CDR3 is 17 amino acids. The CDR3 is CALGSLPRTGVTDKLIF. CDR3 DNA: TGTGCTCTTGGGTCCCTTCCACGTACCGGGGTTACCGATAAACTCATCTTT.

Only a few counts were recorded for this clone. The TCRdb protein comes from a much larger clone and disagrees with this DNA's translation at residue 19, likely due to a read error; the protein given here is derived from the DNA. There is no J gene call, but TRDV3 is given as the V gene; TRDD3 is taken as the D call from the table, unchecked against the DNA. CDR1 and CDR2 from the germline V gene are TVYSNPD and GDNSRS (reference sequence). The CDR3 contains 21 residues. CDR3 sequence reads: CAFTYPSYWGIASLYTDKHIF. CDR3 DNA: TGTGCCTTTACCTACCCCTCCTACTGGGGGATAGCATCCTTGTACACCGATAAACACATCTTT.

Turning to this clone: It is likely a read error: a sequence one base away is far more abundant. The same CDR3 can be traced to other DNA sequences in this sample. V gene TRDV3 combines with J gene TRDJ1; 11 bases match TRDD3. Here the J gene came from matching the DNA to germline, since TCRdb omits it. There are 21 residues in the CDR3. V trimming: 1 base; J trimming: 0 bases; junction bases outside the gene matches: 22. Germline lookup yields CDR1 TVYSNPD and CDR2 GDNSRS (reference sequence). CDR3 region: CAFIHPTHWGITTIYTDKLIF. DNA of the CDR3: TGTGCCTTTATCCACCCTACGCACTGGGGGATAACAACGATTTACACCGATAAACTCATCTTT.

To note about this clone: A junction end diverges from the germline sequence, so it may reflect a read error. The rearrangement links TRDV1 to TRDJ1, with a tentative D call TRDD3 (6 bases). TCRdb offers no J gene call, so here the DNA was matched to germline to obtain one. The CDR3 contains 14 residues. Germline V gives CDR1 TSWWSYY, CDR2 QGS. CDR3 sequence: CSGVLRISSPKLIF. The DNA of the CDR3 is TGCTCTGGGGTCCTCCGGATATCCTCTCCCAAACTCATCTTT.

Notes on this clone: A read error likely explains why the TCRdb protein, taken from a much larger clone, differs from this DNA's translation at residue 17; the protein shown is translated from the DNA. CDR3 loop: CACDPLAFHTGDTGSTGKLIF. The CDR3 bases are TGTGCCTGTGACCCGCTGGCCTTCCACACTGGGGATACGGGGTCCACCGGTAAACTCATCTTT. The J gene is TRDJ1, the V gene TRDV2, with TRDD3 matching 9 bases. The J gene comes from matching the DNA to germline here; TCRdb lacks it. Germline V gene sequence: CDR1 GEAIGNYY, CDR2 EKD. The CDR3 is 21 residues long.